The 31 T cell receptor beta chains below all came from one sample that was sequenced in a study of blood T cell repertoires in COVID-19. Produced via immunoSEQ multiplex PCR; TCRdb's table is partial and in-frame only. The table lists some 270,000 clones, roughly 89% of them singletons. The sequencing sample was made of peripheral blood. All receptors come from a woman aged 40 to 55 who had recovered from COVID-19.

V gene TRBV27 combines with J gene TRBJ1-4; D is undetermined. Germline V gene data show CDR1 as MNHEY and CDR2 as SMNVEV (reference sequence). V gave up 5 bases and J gave up 0 bases, with 16 bases separating them. The CDR3 consists of 17 residues. CDR3 residues: CASSPRVGTTTNEKLFF. The CDR3 nucleotides are TGTGCCAGCAGTCCCCGGGTAGGAACCACAACTAATGAAAAACTGTTTTTT.

J is TRBJ2-7 and V is TRBV6-5, with a possible D match to TRBD1 (6 bases). CDR3 size: 14 residues. Germline V gives CDR1 MNHEY, CDR2 SVGAGI. V was clipped by 5 bases and J by 2 bases, with 13 bases between them. The CDR3 reads CASSRTAITYEQYF. As DNA, the CDR3 is TGTGCCAGCAGTCGGACAGCAATAACCTACGAGCAGTACTTC.

The chain is built from TRBV3-1 (or the pseudogene TRBV3-2) and TRBJ1-3; 7 positions agree with TRBD1. Trimming removed 4 bases from V and 10 bases from J; junction bases left unmatched: 10. CDR1 LGHDT and CDR2 YNNKEL come from the germline V gene (reference sequence). This CDR3 spans 14 amino acids. The CDR3 nucleotides are TGTGCCAGCAGCCCGGGGACAGTCGCGAGTACCATATATTTT. This translates into CASSPGTVASTIYF.

The chain couples TRBV4-1 to TRBJ2-4, with 7 bases matching TRBD2. Germline lookup yields CDR1 MGHRA and CDR2 YSYEKL. This CDR3 comprises 17 residues. The ends lost 4 bases at V and 0 bases at J; junction bases unmatched: 9. CDR3 residues: CASSPLRGGRAKNIQYF. DNA of the CDR3: TGCGCCAGCAGCCCTCTACGGGGCGGGAGAGCCAAAAACATTCAGTACTTC.

V usage is TRBV28 and J usage is TRBJ2-1, with 10 nucleotides matching TRBD1. CDR3 length equals 15 residues. Germline V CDR1 and CDR2: MDHEN, SYDVKM. With 8 bases clipped from V and 8 bases from J, the junction kept 12 bases outside the gene matches. The CDR3: CASCRGQGVFDEQFF. Written as DNA, the CDR3 is TGTGCCAGCTGCCGAGGACAGGGGGTTTTCGATGAGCAGTTCTTC.

The chain uses TRBV2 and TRBJ2-5; a possible D gene is TRBD1 (6 bases). Germline V CDR1 and CDR2: SNHLY, FYNNEI. V lost 5 bases and J lost 4, with 14 bases in between. The CDR3 has 14 amino acids. In DNA, the CDR3 is TGTGCCAGCAGTCGACAGGTGGGGCCAGAGACCCAGTACTTC. Its protein product is CASSRQVGPETQYF.

This chain joins TRBV9 and TRBJ2-5; possibly TRBD1 for D (5 bases). With 6 bases removed from V and 7 bases from J, the gap between germline ends came to 13 bases. CDR1 is SGDLS and CDR2 is YYNGEE in the germline V gene. This CDR3 is 12 amino acids long. This CDR3 reads CASNQGSGTQYF. CDR3 coding DNA: TGTGCCAGCAACCAGGGTTCTGGGACCCAGTACTTC.

The chain joins TRBV28 to TRBJ2-1; 7 bases are a match to TRBD1. The length of the CDR3 is 15 residues. Germline V gives CDR1 MDHEN, CDR2 SYDVKM. The V segment lost 5 bases and the J segment 10 bases; nucleotides outside the gene matches: 14. CDR3 bases: TGTGCCAGCAGTCCTTGGGGGCAGGGGGATCGCGAGCAGTTCTTC. Translating it yields CASSPWGQGDREQFF. The whole variable domain, filled in from reference TRBV28 and TRBJ2-1, reads DVKVTQSSRYLVKRTGEKVFLECVQDMDHENMFWYRQDPGLGLRLIYFSYDVKMKEKGDIPEGYSVSREKKERFSLILESASTNQTSMYLCASSPWGQGDREQFFGPGTRLTVL.

The chain carries TRBV6-1 and TRBJ2-5, with 8 bases lining up with TRBD1. The CDR3 totals 14 residues. With V trimmed by 6 bases and J by 4 bases, 7 bases remained unmatched. The germline V gene encodes CDR1 MNHNS and CDR2 SASEGT. The CDR3, as DNA: TGTGCCAGCAGGCCCTCGACAGGGGTAGAGACCCAGTACTTC. Encoded protein: CASRPSTGVETQYF.

V usage is TRBV2 and J usage is TRBJ2-2; maybe TRBD2 (6 bases). The germline CDR1 and CDR2 sequences are SNHLY and FYNNEI. Trimming pared 2 bases from V and 7 bases from J, leaving 11 bases between. This CDR3 is built from 14 residues. The CDR3 loop is CASSELMGGGELFF. In DNA, the CDR3 is TGTGCCAGCAGTGAATTGATGGGAGGCGGGGAGCTGTTTTTT.

For the CDR3, the DNA is TGCAGTGCTAGAGTAACCGGGGAGCTGTTTTTT. Translated, it gives CSARVTGELFF. The rearrangement uses TRBV20-1 and TRBJ2-2; no firm D call. Trimming stripped 1 base from V and 5 bases from J, with 2 bases between. CDR3 length: 11 amino acids. The germline V gene has CDR1 DFQATT and CDR2 SNEGSKA (reference sequence).

The chain couples TRBV6-1 to TRBJ1-1, with D maybe TRBD1 (5 bases). Trimming pared 2 bases from V and 2 bases from J, leaving 9 bases between. Germline values: CDR1 MNHNS, CDR2 SASEGT. The CDR3 covers 14 residues. The CDR3 coding sequence is TGTGCCAGCAGTGAAATGACAGATAACACTGAAGCTTTCTTT. This sequence encodes CASSEMTDNTEAFF.

In regard to this clone: The junction and the germline gene differ at one end; a read error may be behind it. This sequence joins TRBV2 and TRBJ2-7; 7 bases are a match to TRBD2. There are 16 residues in the CDR3. Germline CDR1 SNHLY, CDR2 FYNNEI. CDR3 nucleotide sequence: TGTGCCAGCAGTCAAGCTAGGCGCGGGGGATTCTACGAGCAGTACTTC. It translates to CASSQARRGGFYEQYF. Together with reference TRBV2 and TRBJ2-7, the CDR3 gives the full variable domain: EPEVTQTPSHQVTQMGQEVILRCVPISNHLYFYWYRQILGQKVEFLVSFYNNEISEKSEIFDDQFSVERPDGSNFTLKIRSTKLEDSAMYFCASSQARRGGFYEQYFGPGTRLTVT.

The V call is TRBV12-3 or TRBV12-4, the J call TRBJ1-1, with D possibly matching TRBD1 (6 bases). V dropped 1 base and J dropped 4 bases, with 7 bases sitting between them. The CDR3 loop spans 13 amino acids. The CDR3 DNA follows: TGTGCCAGCAGTTTAGGCAGGGGCACTGAAGCTTTCTTT. It specifies CASSLGRGTEAFF.

J is TRBJ1-4 and V is TRBV4-2, with D perhaps matching TRBD1 (5 bases). V shed 4 bases and J shed 7 bases, with 13 bases lying between them. This CDR3 has 14 amino acids. CDR1 and CDR2 from the germline V gene are LGHNA and YNFKEQ. CDR3 sequence reads: CASSPSGVGEKLFF. The CDR3 DNA reads TGTGCCAGCAGCCCGTCGGGGGTGGGTGAAAAACTGTTTTTT.

V gene TRBV18 combines with J gene TRBJ1-1, with D perhaps matching TRBD1 (6 bases). Trimming pared 3 bases from V and 2 bases from J, leaving 10 bases between. CDR1 and CDR2 (germline): KGHSH, LQKENI. This CDR3 has 14 amino acids. CDR3 region: CASSPRTENTEAFF. DNA of the CDR3: TGTGCCAGCTCACCCCGGACAGAAAACACTGAAGCTTTCTTT.

This chain links TRBV24-1 with TRBJ2-2, with TRBD1 as a possible D gene (5 bases). V lost 0 bases to trimming and J lost 0 bases, with 10 bases between them. Germline CDR1 KGHDR, CDR2 SFDVKD. The CDR3 runs to 17 residues. CDR3 nucleotides: TGTGCCACCAGTGATTTGCGGGCAGGGACGAACACCGGGGAGCTGTTTTTT. The encoded protein is CATSDLRAGTNTGELFF.

J is TRBJ1-2 and V is TRBV5-1, with D tentatively TRBD1 (6 bases). The germline V and J ends were trimmed by 4 bases and 8 bases, with 12 bases remaining between them. Looked up from germline, CDR1 is SGHRS and CDR2 is YFSETQ. The CDR3 length is 12 residues. CDR3 in amino acids: CASSVTGNGYTF. CDR3 in DNA: TGCGCCAGCAGCGTCACAGGGAACGGCTACACCTTC. The full variable domain, its missing parts supplied by reference TRBV5-1 and TRBJ1-2, is KAGVTQTPRYLIKTRGQQVTLSCSPISGHRSVSWYQQTPGQGLQFLFEYFSETQRNKGNFPGRFSGRQFSNSRSEMNVSTLELGDSALYLCASSVTGNGYTFGSGTRLTVV.

The CDR3 bases are TGTGCCAGCAGCACCCGACAGGGTATCGCTGAAGCTTTCTTT. Translated: CASSTRQGIAEAFF. V gene TRBV7-9 combines with J gene TRBJ1-1, with 7 bases identical to TRBD1. J lost 6 bases, V lost 5 bases, and 9 bases had no gene match. Germline V gives CDR1 SEHNR, CDR2 FQNEAQ (reference sequence). This CDR3 spans 14 amino acids.

The chain uses TRBV11-2 and TRBJ2-1; 13 bases align to TRBD2. The V and J ends lost 5 bases and 6 bases, in that order; junction bases with no gene match: 13. The CDR3 consists of 18 residues. The germline gives CDR1 SGHAT, CDR2 FQNNGV. The CDR3 sequence: CASSGRPGLAGEINEQFF. DNA of the CDR3: TGTGCCAGCAGCGGCCGTCCCGGACTAGCGGGGGAAATCAATGAGCAGTTCTTC.

This chain connects TRBV27 to TRBJ1-2, with 8 bases identical to TRBD1. J was trimmed by 7 bases and V by 0 bases; bases with no gene match: 4. Germline lookup yields CDR1 MNHEY and CDR2 SMNVEV (reference sequence). The CDR3 runs 14 residues. CDR3 amino acids: CASSLSSGGFGYTF. Written as DNA, the CDR3 is TGTGCCAGCAGTTTATCTTCAGGGGGCTTTGGCTACACCTTC.

This sequence joins TRBV6-6 and TRBJ2-1; 11 bases map to TRBD2. The CDR3 extends over 16 amino acids. J lost 3 bases, V lost 6 bases, and 7 bases had no gene match. The germline V gene has CDR1 MNHNY and CDR2 SVGAGI (reference sequence). The CDR3: CASSSLTSGSYNEQFF. The CDR3, as DNA: TGTGCCAGCAGCTCCCTAACTAGCGGGAGCTACAATGAGCAGTTCTTC.

This chain uses TRBV5-1 with TRBJ2-7, with D possibly matching TRBD1 (5 bases). There are 13 residues in the CDR3. Germline assignment: CDR1 SGHRS and CDR2 YFSETQ. Deletions cut 2 bases from V and 4 bases from J, with 10 bases between. The CDR3 protein is CASSLAGRYEQYF. In nucleotides, the CDR3 is TGCGCCAGCAGCTTAGCAGGGCGGTACGAGCAGTACTTC.

V is TRBV5-6 and J is TRBJ2-3; tentatively, D is TRBD1 (6 bases). Germline loops: CDR1 SGHDT, CDR2 YYEEEE. This CDR3 spans 15 amino acids. Trimming pared 4 bases from V and 0 bases from J, leaving 12 bases between. The CDR3 is CASSRTALSTDTQYF. The DNA for the CDR3 is TGTGCCAGCAGCCGGACAGCCCTTAGCACAGATACGCAGTATTTT.

This rearrangement joins TRBV5-1 to TRBJ2-6; TRBD1 aligns across 10 bases. From germline, CDR1 is SGHRS and CDR2 YFSETQ. The length of the CDR3 is 18 residues. The trim removed 0 bases at V and 2 bases at J, leaving 5 bases unmatched. The CDR3 coding sequence is TGCGCCAGCAGCTTGGCTAGTGGGACAGGGGCTGGGGCCAACGTCCTGACTTTC. Translating gives CASSLASGTGAGANVLTF.

This sequence joins TRBV24-1 and TRBJ2-2, with 10 bases lining up with TRBD1. Germline V gives CDR1 KGHDR, CDR2 SFDVKD. The CDR3 covers 18 residues. Trimming removed 4 bases from V and 4 bases from J; junction bases left unmatched: 11. The CDR3 protein is CATSEGFGTGEGTGELFF. The CDR3, as DNA: TGTGCCACCAGTGAAGGCTTTGGGACAGGGGAGGGCACCGGGGAGCTGTTTTTT.

The chain has TRBV6-6 and TRBJ1-6; TRBD1 aligns across 9 bases. Looked up from germline, CDR1 is MNHNY and CDR2 is SVGAGI (reference sequence). This CDR3 is built from 16 residues. The V gene end was trimmed by 3 bases and the J gene end by 8 bases; junction bases not matched to a gene: 8. In DNA form, the CDR3 reads TGTGCCAGCAGTTATACAGGGGGCGAGGGATATTCACCCCTCCACTTT. It yields the protein CASSYTGGEGYSPLHF.

In DNA form, the CDR3 reads TGTGCCACCAGTGATTCGACAGGTCTGGGGGAACCCCAGCATTTT. It encodes CATSDSTGLGEPQHF. The chain combines TRBV24-1 with TRBJ1-5, with D tentatively TRBD1 (6 bases). Germline CDR1 is KGHDR and CDR2 is SFDVKD. Trimming shortened V by 2 bases and J by 10 bases, and 17 bases separated the two germline ends. This CDR3 is built from 15 residues.

The V and J genes are TRBV9 and TRBJ2-3, with TRBD2 matching over 7 bases. The CDR3 is 15 residues long. V was clipped by 3 bases and J by 2 bases; unmatched bases: 6. The germline V gene has CDR1 SGDLS and CDR2 YYNGEE. The CDR3 protein is CASSGTSATTDTQYF. The CDR3, as DNA: TGTGCCAGCAGCGGCACTAGCGCAACCACAGATACGCAGTATTTT.

Comment on this clone: Other DNA sequences in the sample encode the same CDR3. The rearrangement joins TRBV6-5 to TRBJ1-2; 7 bases align to TRBD1. CDR3 length: 12 amino acids. Germline V gene lookup returns CDR1 MNHEY and CDR2 SVGAGI. J gave up 5 bases and V 6 bases, and 3 bases lay outside the gene matches. CDR3 nucleotide sequence: TGTGCCAGCAGGACAGGGAATTATGGCTACACCTTC. This translates into CASRTGNYGYTF.

This rearrangement joins TRBV9 to TRBJ2-7; the D gene is possibly TRBD1 (6 bases). Per the germline V gene, CDR1 is SGDLS and CDR2 is YYNGEE. The CDR3 sequence is 15 residues long. V was pared by 0 bases and J by 3 bases, with 13 bases between. In nucleotides, the CDR3 is TGTGCCAGCAGCGTAGCTCCAGGGGTGGGCTACGAGCAGTACTTC. Encoded protein: CASSVAPGVGYEQYF.